This T cell receptor (beta chain) was captured in a study of blood T cell repertoires in COVID-19. Study in general: Sources were T cells, B-cell-depleted T cells, or PBMCs; the material itself was cDNA or gDNA.

Ages ranged from about 18 to 89 years, with residence in 20 to 30 US areas. V lost 5 bases to trimming and J lost 5 bases, with 6 bases between them. The CDR3 is 12 residues long. The V gene's germline CDR1 is SEHNR and CDR2 FQNEAQ (reference sequence). Authors' methods: Reference gene primer amplification in the assay estimated nucleated cell counts. Data came from immunoSEQ multiplex PCR; TCRdb stores just in-frame clones and leaves some out. V and J calls and clone size are as listed in that table; D and trimming were resolved from the DNA. This sample carries 200,000 to 250,000 clones, 80% to 90% of them seen once, and the ten largest clones take 0.87%.

The sample taken for sequencing was PBMCs or T cells enriched from blood (not recorded which). This rearrangement joins TRBV7-9 to TRBJ1-4; D is uncertain. This TCR came from a man aged 45-65 years who had been exposed to COVID-19. CDR3 DNA: TGTGCCAGCAGCATAAAAAATGAAAAACTGTTTTTT. This encodes CASSIKNEKLFF.